This is a list of T cell receptor beta chains from one sample in a study of technical replicates of blood from several donors. Libraries were prepared by immunoSEQ multiplex PCR; TCRdb keeps only in-frame clonotypes and omits some of them. The profile covers approximately 66,000 clones, with roughly 90% appearing a single time and 4.5% to 5% taken by the ten largest. Sequencing was carried out using PBMCs. These receptors were obtained from a human donor in good health. Some clones in this sample may be carry-over from other donors' samples. The CDR3 runs from the conserved cysteine through the conserved F or W. D genes are given only for firm matches. For some rows the clone size is stated as once, few or many, or as a class when expanded; others skip it.

V	D	J	length	size	DNA	CDR3
TRBV19	NA	TRBJ2-7	15	once	TGTGCCAGTAGTCTTAGTTTCCGGGAGACCTACGAGCAGTACTTC	CASSLSFRETYEQYF
TRBV18	NA	TRBJ2-5	12	NA	TGTGCCAGCTCACGGGGCCTGGAGACCCAGTACTTC	CASSRGLETQYF
TRBV7-3	TRBD1	TRBJ2-7	16	NA	TGTGCCAGCAGCCCCTTCGAGGGACAGGGGGCTTACGAGCAGTACTTC	CASSPFEGQGAYEQYF
TRBV6-5	NA	TRBJ2-3	13	NA	TGTGCCAGCAGTCCACAAAACACAGATACGCAGTATTTT	CASSPQNTDTQYF
TRBV5-6	TRBD2	TRBJ2-1	15	NA	TGTGCCAGCAGCTTGACTAGGCTAGCGGGCAATGAGCAGTTCTTC	CASSLTRLAGNEQFF
TRBV5-4	NA	TRBJ1-2	15	NA	TGTGCCAGCAGCTTGTGGACAGTAGCTAACTATGGCTACACCTTC	CASSLWTVANYGYTF
TRBV13	TRBD1	TRBJ1-4	14	NA	TGTGCCAGCAGCTTTAGGGCAGGGGGCGAAAAACTGTTTTTT	CASSFRAGGEKLFF
TRBV27	TRBD2	TRBJ2-4	16	NA	TGTGCCAGCAGTGGCACGCGACCGGGAGGGGGAAACATTCAGTACTTC	CASSGTRPGGGNIQYF
TRBV2	TRBD2	TRBJ2-3	14	NA	TGTGCCAGCACCCGGACTAGCGTGGCAGATACGCAGTATTTT	CASTRTSVADTQYF
TRBV7-9	NA	TRBJ2-1	14	few	TGTGCCAGCAGCTTAGTTCAGGGTTTGAATGAGCAGTTCTTC	CASSLVQGLNEQFF
TRBV4-3	TRBD1	TRBJ1-4	15	NA	TGCGCCAGCAGCCAGCAAGGGACAGGGGGGACGAAACTGTTTTTT	CASSQQGTGGTKLFF
TRBV4-2	NA	TRBJ1-1	14	NA	TGTGCCAGCAGCCCCATATTGGGAACAGGATCAGCTTTCTTT	CASSPILGTGSAFF
TRBV2	TRBD2	TRBJ2-5	14	once	TGTGCCAGCAGTGAGGGAGCGGGGGTGGAGACCCAGTACTTC	CASSEGAGVETQYF
TRBV5-4	TRBD2	TRBJ2-3	16	NA	TGTGCCAGCAGGAGTTATAGCGGGGGGGTGGTAGATACGCAGTATTTT	CASRSYSGGVVDTQYF
TRBV6-6	TRBD2	TRBJ2-7	15	NA	TGTGCCAGCAGTTCAACTAGCGGAGGGACCTACGAGCAGTACTTC	CASSSTSGGTYEQYF
TRBV20-1	TRBD1	TRBJ1-4	11	once	TGCAGTGCTAGGAGGGGGCACGAACTGTTTTTT	CSARRGHELFF
TRBV4-1	NA	TRBJ1-5	15	few	TGCGCCAGCAGCCTCTCTCCCGGGGAGGGTCAGCCCCAGCATTTT	CASSLSPGEGQPQHF
TRBV2	NA	TRBJ1-6	15	NA	TGTGCCAGCAGTGGTAGGTCAGGGAACAATTCACCCCTCCACTTT	CASSGRSGNNSPLHF
TRBV5-1	TRBD2	TRBJ2-5	14	NA	TGCGCCAGCAGCTCCGGGGGGGATCAAGAGACCCAGTACTTC	CASSSGGDQETQYF
TRBV2	NA	TRBJ1-1	15	NA	TGTGCCAGCAGTGAAGGGGGGACATCGAACACTGAAGCTTTCTTT	CASSEGGTSNTEAFF
TRBV7-5	NA	TRBJ1-2	14	NA	TGTGTCAGAAGCTTGCGGGACAGGGTCTATGGCTACACCTTC	CVRSLRDRVYGYTF
TRBV13	TRBD1	TRBJ2-2	15	NA	TGTGCCAGCAGCTTATTCGGACAGGGCACCGGGGAGCTGTTTTTT	CASSLFGQGTGELFF
TRBV4-3	NA	TRBJ2-3	16	NA	TGCGCCAGCAGCCAAGATCCCAGGACTAGCACAGATACGCAGTATTTT	CASSQDPRTSTDTQYF
TRBV7-2	NA	TRBJ1-1	16	NA	TGTGCCAGCAGCTTAGGGCAGGGCGGGGGGAACACTGAAGCTTTCTTT	CASSLGQGGGNTEAFF
TRBV5-4	NA	TRBJ2-1	14	NA	TGTGCCAGCAGCTTGTTAGGACGGGGCAATGAGCAGTTCTTC	CASSLLGRGNEQFF
TRBV7-9	NA	TRBJ1-3	16	NA	TGTGCCAGCACCACGGGTGGCGGAAGCTCTGGAAACACCATATATTTT	CASTTGGGSSGNTIYF
TRBV18	NA	TRBJ2-7	15	NA	TGTGCCAGCTCACCATCGGAGAGAATAATCTACGAGCAGTACTTC	CASSPSERIIYEQYF
TRBV19	NA	TRBJ1-2	12	NA	TGTGCCAGCCGATATACGGGGTATGGCTACACCTTC	CASRYTGYGYTF
TRBV14	NA	TRBJ1-2	13	NA	TGTGCCAGCAGCCCAGGGTATCGATATGGCTACACCTTC	CASSPGYRYGYTF
TRBV7-6	NA	TRBJ2-7	13	NA	TGTGCCAGCAGCGCGGCAGGGTTAAGCGAGCAGTACTTC	CASSAAGLSEQYF
TRBV6-1	NA	TRBJ2-5	14	NA	TGTGCCAGCCCTAAAGGGGCGGACCAAGAGACCCAGTACTTC	CASPKGADQETQYF
TRBV10-3	NA	TRBJ1-5	14	NA	TGTGCCATCAATGTGACACTTCGAAATCAGCCCCAGCATTTT	CAINVTLRNQPQHF
TRBV4-1	TRBD1	TRBJ2-5	17	NA	TGCGCCAGCAGCCAAGATGTGGTGACAGGGGTGGGAAAGACCCAGTACTTC	CASSQDVVTGVGKTQYF
TRBV9	TRBD2	TRBJ2-2	16	once	TGTGCCAGCAGCGTAGATGTAACTAGCGGGTTTGGGGAGCTGTTTTTT	CASSVDVTSGFGELFF
TRBV7-9	TRBD1	TRBJ1-4	16	NA	TGTGCCAGCAGCTCCTCCGGGACAGGGCGGAAAGAAAAACTGTTTTTT	CASSSSGTGRKEKLFF
TRBV7-9	TRBD1	TRBJ1-3	17	NA	TGTGCCAGCAGCTCATTCCCCGGGACAGTCTCTGGAAACACCATATATTTT	CASSSFPGTVSGNTIYF
TRBV5-6	TRBD2	TRBJ2-1	15	NA	TGTGCCAGCAGCTGGAGACTAGCGGGGGGCAATGAGCAGTTCTTC	CASSWRLAGGNEQFF
TRBV9	NA	TRBJ1-3	13	NA	TGTGCCAGCGGCGTAGACGGGGGAAACACCATATATTTT	CASGVDGGNTIYF
TRBV18	TRBD1	TRBJ2-7	15	NA	TGTGCCAGCTCACATACCGGGACAGTTTCCTACGAGCAGTACTTC	CASSHTGTVSYEQYF
TRBV12-5	TRBD2	TRBJ2-2	19	NA	TGTGCTAGTGGTTTGGTCCTAGCGGGAGCGACGCGACGCACCGGGGAGCTGTTTTTT	CASGLVLAGATRRTGELFF
TRBV7-8	NA	TRBJ2-7	14	NA	TGTGCCAGCAGCTTAGTCAACAAAGACTACGAGCAGTACTTC	CASSLVNKDYEQYF
TRBV11-2	NA	TRBJ2-5	15	NA	TGTGCCAGCAGCTTAAGGGCAGGGCCACAAGAGACCCAGTACTTC	CASSLRAGPQETQYF
TRBV10-3	TRBD1	TRBJ1-3	14	NA	TGTGCCATCAGTACACAGGGGGGGGGAAACACCATATATTTT	CAISTQGGGNTIYF
TRBV4-3	NA	TRBJ1-3	16	NA	TGCGCCAGCAGCCAAATTCCGACAGGATCTGGAAACACCATATATTTT	CASSQIPTGSGNTIYF
TRBV5-1	NA	TRBJ1-4	16	NA	TGCGCCAGCAGCTTGGAGACACTTGCAACTAATGAAAAACTGTTTTTT	CASSLETLATNEKLFF
TRBV6-1	TRBD2	TRBJ2-7	14	NA	TGTGCCAGCATTGAGGGACTAGCGGGTGGAGAGCAGTACTTC	CASIEGLAGGEQYF
TRBV4-3	TRBD1	TRBJ1-1	15	NA	TGCGCCAGCAGCCGGGACAGGACCCTGAGAACTGAAGCTTTCTTT	CASSRDRTLRTEAFF
TRBV27	NA	TRBJ1-1	14	NA	TGTGCCAGCGAAGGATCCGGGGGAAAAACTGAAGCTTTCTTT	CASEGSGGKTEAFF
TRBV6-1	TRBD1	TRBJ2-1	14	NA	TGTGCCAGCAGAGGGGACAGCGAGGGGAATGAGCAGTTCTTC	CASRGDSEGNEQFF
TRBV28	NA	TRBJ2-5	14	NA	TGTGCCAGCAGTTTGAGTTGGGCCCAAGAGACCCAGTACTTC	CASSLSWAQETQYF
TRBV7-9	NA	TRBJ2-7	15	NA	TGTGCCAGCAGCCTCACGAGCGGACTAACCTACGAGCAGTACTTC	CASSLTSGLTYEQYF
TRBV5-1	TRBD2	TRBJ2-2	18	NA	TGCGCCAGCAGCTTGGAGCTAGCGGGAGGGGTCGGCACCGGGGAGCTGTTTTTT	CASSLELAGGVGTGELFF
TRBV6-1	NA	TRBJ1-4	16	NA	TGTGCCAGCAGTGATGCTGCCGGGACAACTAATGAAAAACTGTTTTTT	CASSDAAGTTNEKLFF
TRBV7-2	NA	TRBJ1-5	13	NA	TGTGCCAGCAGCTATAAGTGGGGCCAGCCCCAGCATTTT	CASSYKWGQPQHF
TRBV9	TRBD2	TRBJ2-7	15	once	TGTGCCAGCAGCCCCGTCGCCGGGGGGACGGACGAGCAGTACTTC	CASSPVAGGTDEQYF
TRBV19	NA	TRBJ1-2	16	NA	TGTGCCAGTAGTATCGTAGGACAGCCAGCTAACTATGGCTACACCTTC	CASSIVGQPANYGYTF